These T cell receptor beta chains were read from a single sample in a study of shared clonotypes between healthy human individuals. Data came from immunoSEQ multiplex PCR; TCRdb stores just in-frame clones and leaves some out. This sample has some 360,000 clones, with around 67% found just once. Sequencing input: memory CD4+ T cells sorted from blood. These TCRs come from a man aged 30 to 45 in good health. The CDR3 runs from the conserved cysteine through the conserved F or W. Fields, in order: clone size, D gene, V gene, J gene, CDR3 DNA, CDR3 protein. D genes are given only for firm matches. Not all rows give a size; the values are once, few, many and, for expanded clones, a class.

abundance: NA; d_gene: NA; v_gene: TRBV7-3; j_gene: TRBJ2-1; CDR3nt: TGTGCCAGCAGCTTGTTGGGACTTGGTGGCAATGAGCAGTTCTTC; CDR3aa: CASSLLGLGGNEQFF
abundance: once; d_gene: NA; v_gene: TRBV7-2; j_gene: TRBJ2-7; CDR3nt: TGTGCCAGCAGCCCTTCCTTAGGACGGCCGGACGAGCAGTACTTC; CDR3aa: CASSPSLGRPDEQYF
abundance: NA; d_gene: TRBD1; v_gene: TRBV2; j_gene: TRBJ1-5; CDR3nt: TGTGCCAGCAGCGGGACAGGGGGGATTCAGCCCCAGCATTTT; CDR3aa: CASSGTGGIQPQHF
abundance: many; d_gene: NA; v_gene: TRBV4-1; j_gene: TRBJ2-1; CDR3nt: TGCGCCAGCAGCCAAGGACTGCTAGGCAATGAGCAGTTCTTC; CDR3aa: CASSQGLLGNEQFF
abundance: few; d_gene: NA; v_gene: TRBV6-1; j_gene: TRBJ1-2; CDR3nt: TGTGCCAGCAGTGAGACGACAGGACTCTATGGCTACACCTTC; CDR3aa: CASSETTGLYGYTF
abundance: few; d_gene: NA; v_gene: TRBV7-8; j_gene: TRBJ2-1; CDR3nt: TGTGCCAGCAGCTCCGTGCTACTCCCGACGGGGGACAATGAGCAGTTCTTC; CDR3aa: CASSSVLLPTGDNEQFF
abundance: NA; d_gene: NA; v_gene: TRBV5-1; j_gene: TRBJ2-1; CDR3nt: TGCGCCAGCAGCTTTCTGGGTCCGTTAGCCTCCTACAATGAGCAGTTCTTC; CDR3aa: CASSFLGPLASYNEQFF
abundance: once; d_gene: NA; v_gene: TRBV6-4; j_gene: TRBJ2-7; CDR3nt: TGTGCCAGCAGCCCCACGGGGTTTGGAGAGCAGTACTTC; CDR3aa: CASSPTGFGEQYF
abundance: NA; d_gene: TRBD2; v_gene: TRBV18; j_gene: TRBJ2-5; CDR3nt: TGTGCCAGCTCACCACTAGCGGGAGTTGGGGAGACCCAGTACTTC; CDR3aa: CASSPLAGVGETQYF
abundance: few; d_gene: NA; v_gene: TRBV19; j_gene: TRBJ1-1; CDR3nt: TGTGCCAGTAGGGACAGAACACACTCTAACACTGAAGCTTTCTTT; CDR3aa: CASRDRTHSNTEAFF
abundance: NA; d_gene: NA; v_gene: TRBV6-1; j_gene: TRBJ1-6; CDR3nt: TGTGCCAGCAGTGAAGCGCCGAATTCACCCCTCCACTTT; CDR3aa: CASSEAPNSPLHF